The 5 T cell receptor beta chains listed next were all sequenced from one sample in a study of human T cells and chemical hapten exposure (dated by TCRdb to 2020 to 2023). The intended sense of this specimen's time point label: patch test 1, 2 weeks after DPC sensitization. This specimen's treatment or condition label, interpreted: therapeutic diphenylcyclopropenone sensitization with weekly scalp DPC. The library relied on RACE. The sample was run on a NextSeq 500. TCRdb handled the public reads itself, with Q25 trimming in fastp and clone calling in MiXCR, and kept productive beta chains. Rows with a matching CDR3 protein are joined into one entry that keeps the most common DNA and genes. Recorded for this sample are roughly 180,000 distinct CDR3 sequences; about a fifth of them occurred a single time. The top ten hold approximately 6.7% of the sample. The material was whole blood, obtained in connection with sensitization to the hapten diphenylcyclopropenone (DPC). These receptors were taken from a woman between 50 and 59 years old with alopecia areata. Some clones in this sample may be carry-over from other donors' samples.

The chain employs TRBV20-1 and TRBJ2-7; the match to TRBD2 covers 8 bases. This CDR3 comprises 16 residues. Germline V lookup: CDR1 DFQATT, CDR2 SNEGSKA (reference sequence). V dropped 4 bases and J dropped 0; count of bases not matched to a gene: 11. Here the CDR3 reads CSAKPLSGTSSYEQYF. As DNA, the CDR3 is TGCAGTGCTAAACCTCTAAGCGGGACTAGCTCCTACGAGCAGTACTTC.

The CDR3 bases are TGTGCCAGCAGCTTAGTGACTGTAAACACCGGGGAGCTGTTTTTT. Protein sequence: CASSLVTVNTGELFF. This sequence joins TRBV7-2 and TRBJ2-2, with D unresolved. Germline V gene sequence: CDR1 SGHTA, CDR2 FQGNSA. This CDR3 is built from 15 residues. Trimming took off 1 base at V and 2 bases at J, with 8 bases between the two ends.

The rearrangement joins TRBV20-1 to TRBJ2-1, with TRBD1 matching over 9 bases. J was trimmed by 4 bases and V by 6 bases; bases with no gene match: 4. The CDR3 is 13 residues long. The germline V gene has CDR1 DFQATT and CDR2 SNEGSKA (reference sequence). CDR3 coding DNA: TGCAGTGCCGGACAGGGGAAGTACAATGAGCAGTTCTTC. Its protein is CSAGQGKYNEQFF.

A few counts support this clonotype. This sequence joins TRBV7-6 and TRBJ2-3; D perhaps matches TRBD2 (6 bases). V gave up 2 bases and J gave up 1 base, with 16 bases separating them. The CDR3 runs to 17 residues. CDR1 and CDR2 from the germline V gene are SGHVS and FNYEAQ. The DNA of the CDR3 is TGTGCCAGCAGCTTATTAGCAGGAGGGAGTGGCACAGATACGCAGTATTTT. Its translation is CASSLLAGGSGTDTQYF.

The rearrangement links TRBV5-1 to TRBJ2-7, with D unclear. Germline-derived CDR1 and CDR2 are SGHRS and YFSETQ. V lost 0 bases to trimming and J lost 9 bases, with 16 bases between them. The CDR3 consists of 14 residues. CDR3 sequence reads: CASSLGTEPFLQYF. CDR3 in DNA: TGCGCCAGCAGCTTGGGTACAGAACCCTTCTTGCAGTACTTC. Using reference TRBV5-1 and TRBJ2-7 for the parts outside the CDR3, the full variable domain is KAGVTQTPRYLIKTRGQQVTLSCSPISGHRSVSWYQQTPGQGLQFLFEYFSETQRNKGNFPGRFSGRQFSNSRSEMNVSTLELGDSALYLCASSLGTEPFLQYFGPGTRLTVT.